Each of the 19 T cell receptor beta chains below was sequenced from the same sample in a study of blood T cell repertoires in COVID-19. This table comes from immunoSEQ multiplex PCR, and its TCRdb copy is limited to in-frame clones, with some not included. The table has tens of thousands of clones, more than 70% seen once; the top ten hold 5.5% to 7%. Material for sequencing was peripheral blood. These receptors all stem from a man over 45 with active COVID-19.

In its sample, this clone was seen once. The CDR3 DNA reads as TGTGCCAGCAGGATTACTAGCGGGGGGGCCAATGAGCAGTTCTTC. This translates into CASRITSGGANEQFF. The gene calls are TRBV7-6 and TRBJ2-1; 13 bases fit TRBD2. The ends lost 6 bases at V and 6 bases at J; junction bases unmatched: 5. The CDR3 runs 15 residues. CDR1 is SGHVS, CDR2 FNYEAQ, per germline.

The gene calls are TRBV11-2 and TRBJ1-4; D perhaps matches TRBD1 (5 bases). V lost 6 bases to trimming and J lost 2 bases, with 10 bases between them. The length of the CDR3 is 14 residues. CDR1 is SGHAT, CDR2 FQNNGV, per germline. In DNA form, the CDR3 reads TGTGCCAGCAGGATTGACAGCACTAATGAAAAACTGTTTTTT. Its translation is CASRIDSTNEKLFF.

The chain is built from TRBV27 and TRBJ2-6; D gene ambiguous. This CDR3 has 15 residues. The V gene lost 10 bases and the J gene lost 0 bases, with 13 bases spanning the gap. The germline gives CDR1 MNHEY, CDR2 SMNVEV (reference sequence). DNA of the CDR3: TGTGCCACCTTGCGGTCGTACTCTGGGGCCAACGTCCTGACTTTC. Its protein is CATLRSYSGANVLTF.

V gene TRBV7-8 combines with J gene TRBJ1-2; TRBD1 might be the D (5 bases). The CDR3 covers 14 residues. Germline V gives CDR1 SGHVS, CDR2 FQNEAQ. V was clipped by 2 bases and J by 8 bases, with 15 bases between them. In DNA, the CDR3 is TGTGCCAGCAGCTTAACAGAATCAGGGCGAGGCTACACCTTC. Protein product: CASSLTESGRGYTF.

CDR3 bases: TGTGCCAGCAGTTTTTTCGACGAGCAGTACGTC. This translates into CASSFFDEQYV. This chain uses TRBV27 with TRBJ2-7; no clear D. Trimming left V 3 bases short and J 5 bases short, with 5 bases between. The CDR3 loop spans 11 amino acids. Germline V gene lookup returns CDR1 MNHEY and CDR2 SMNVEV (reference sequence).

The chain carries TRBV18 and TRBJ2-1; TRBD2 aligns across 8 bases. The CDR3 contains 15 residues. The V gene's germline CDR1 is KGHSH and CDR2 LQKENI. Trimming removed 0 bases from V and 7 bases from J; junction bases left unmatched: 5. CDR3 in amino acids: CASSPPRLARNEQFF. Here the CDR3 DNA reads TGTGCCAGCTCACCACCAAGACTAGCGAGGAATGAGCAGTTCTTC.

CDR3: CASSQSSPQVPQPQHF. The CDR3 coding sequence is TGTGCCAGCAGCCAATCGAGCCCGCAGGTCCCTCAGCCCCAGCATTTT. The chain has TRBV16 and TRBJ1-5, with unresolved D. The CDR3 loop spans 16 amino acids. The germline CDR1 and CDR2 sequences are KGHSY and FQNENV. With 0 bases removed from V and 6 bases from J, the gap between germline ends came to 15 bases.

The V call is TRBV11-2, the J call TRBJ2-1, with D unresolved. V gave up 2 bases and J gave up 5 bases, with 10 bases separating them. The CDR3 covers 14 residues. Germline V CDR1 and CDR2: SGHAT, FQNNGV. The CDR3 reads CASSLNLQNNEQFF. CDR3 nucleotides: TGTGCCAGCAGCTTAAACCTACAGAACAATGAGCAGTTCTTC.

This clone was counted a single time. The chain couples TRBV5-8 to TRBJ1-1; weak D call: TRBD1 (6 bases). This CDR3 has 15 residues. Looked up from germline, CDR1 is SGHTS and CDR2 is YDEGEE. V gave up 1 base and J gave up 0 bases, with 10 bases separating them. The CDR3 DNA follows: TGTGCCAGCAGCTTGTTTTGGGGGCTGAACACTGAAGCTTTCTTT. Translated, it gives CASSLFWGLNTEAFF.

The chain combines TRBV21-1 with TRBJ2-7; TRBD2 is the table's D call and was not checked against the DNA. TRBV21-1 constitutes a pseudogene. CDR3 size: 22 residues. The CDR3 bases are TGTGCCAGCAGCAAAGACATCCGGTCCGGGACTAGCGGGAGGATGGGTCTAAGGGAGCAGTACGTC. It is translated as CASSKDIRSGTSGRMGLREQYV.

The genes are TRBV19 and TRBJ2-3; D ambiguous. The CDR3 totals 13 residues. V lost 8 bases to trimming and J lost 2 bases, with 11 bases between them. The germline V gene has CDR1 LNHDA and CDR2 SQIVND (reference sequence). The CDR3 region is CASGLEYTDTQYF. In nucleotides, the CDR3 is TGTGCCAGTGGGCTGGAATACACAGATACGCAGTATTTT.

The V and J genes are TRBV10-3 and TRBJ1-5; a possible D gene is TRBD1 (5 bases). Germline V CDR1 and CDR2: ENHRY, SYGVKD. Trimming took 3 bases from V and 9 from J, leaving 15 bases between them. There are 14 residues in the CDR3. In DNA form, the CDR3 reads TGTGCCATCAGTGACCCCAGCGGCGGGGCGCCCCAGCATTTT. Encoded protein: CAISDPSGGAPQHF.

CDR3 in amino acids: CASRDSGVLVDTQYF. In DNA form, the CDR3 reads TGTGCCAGCAGGGATAGCGGAGTACTGGTGGATACGCAGTATTTT. The chain links TRBV2 to TRBJ2-3; perhaps TRBD2 as D (6 bases). The germline gives CDR1 SNHLY, CDR2 FYNNEI. The CDR3 loop spans 15 amino acids. Deletions cut 6 bases from V and 6 bases from J, with 19 bases between.

The chain carries TRBV6-5 and TRBJ1-6; 9 bases are a match to TRBD1. Germline trimming cut 6 bases from V and 9 bases from J; bases unmatched to any gene: 6. The length of the CDR3 is 14 residues. From germline, CDR1 is MNHEY and CDR2 SVGAGI. The DNA for the CDR3 is TGTGCCAGCAGCCAGGACAGGGGTGCTTCACCCCTCCACTTT. This gives the protein CASSQDRGASPLHF.

The rearrangement links TRBV5-1 to TRBJ1-6; TRBD1 aligns across 7 bases. The CDR3 totals 14 residues. Germline loops: CDR1 SGHRS, CDR2 YFSETQ. Trimming removed 4 bases from V and 14 bases from J; junction bases left unmatched: 12. CDR3 in amino acids: CASSPSTGAATLHF. CDR3 bases: TGCGCCAGCAGCCCCAGTACAGGGGCCGCCACCCTCCACTTT. Filled out from reference TRBV5-1 and TRBJ1-6, the complete variable domain reads KAGVTQTPRYLIKTRGQQVTLSCSPISGHRSVSWYQQTPGQGLQFLFEYFSETQRNKGNFPGRFSGRQFSNSRSEMNVSTLELGDSALYLCASSPSTGAATLHFGNGTRLTVT.

This chain links TRBV24-1 with TRBJ2-2; the match to TRBD2 covers 9 bases. This CDR3 is 17 amino acids long. V gave up 4 bases and J gave up 6 bases; unmatched junction bases: 11. Germline CDR1 reads KGHDR; CDR2 reads SFDVKD. CDR3 sequence reads: CATSETPGLARSGELFF. Here the CDR3 DNA reads TGTGCCACCAGTGAAACCCCGGGACTAGCTAGGTCCGGGGAGCTGTTTTTT.

The CDR3 protein is CASSEHAAGNTIYF. The CDR3 bases are TGCGCCAGCAGTGAGCACGCAGCTGGAAACACCATATATTTT. This chain uses TRBV10-1 with TRBJ1-3; D is undetermined. V lost 2 bases and J 2 bases, leaving 7 bases between the germline ends. Germline assignment: CDR1 WNHNN and CDR2 SYGVQD (reference sequence). This CDR3 has 14 amino acids.

The sample holds one count of this clone. This chain uses TRBV2 with TRBJ2-2; D is undetermined. Trimming cost V 4 bases and J 1 base, with 7 bases left between them. CDR1 and CDR2 from the germline V gene are SNHLY and FYNNEI. The CDR3 is 14 residues long. The CDR3 DNA is TGTGCCAGCAGTGTAGTTGAGAACACCGGGGAGCTGTTTTTT. Translating gives CASSVVENTGELFF.

V usage is TRBV15 and J usage is TRBJ2-1, with 9 bases identical to TRBD1. The CDR3 length is 13 residues. In germline, CDR1 is LNHNV, CDR2 YYDKDF (reference sequence). The trim removed 3 bases at V and 8 bases at J, leaving 2 bases unmatched. The CDR3, as DNA: TGTGCCACCAGCAGGGACAGGGGCTATGAGCAGTTCTTC. Translation gives CATSRDRGYEQFF.